This T cell receptor beta chain originates from a study of T cell repertoires in urothelial bladder cancer. Study at large: Resected lesion stages: three cT0, three cTa, three cT1, three cT2+. The study's findings and limits: Carcinoma specimens had median roughly 2.2% tumor infiltrating lymphocytes, benign 10% to 15%. Up to roughly 15% of carcinoma infiltrating lymphocytes belonged to one T-cell clone.

Concerning this clone itself: Its antigen is currently unknown.

The method was immunoSEQ multiplex PCR; TCRdb's version includes in-frame clones alone and lacks a portion of them. Seen here are more than 10,000 clones, 60% to 70% observed once, and the top ten hold 7% to 9.5%. Germline CDR1 is SEHNR and CDR2 is FQNEAQ (reference sequence). This CDR3 has 16 amino acids. Trimming removed 1 base at V and 6 bases at J, with 17 bases between. V is TRBV7-9 and J is TRBJ2-3; either TRBD1 or TRBD2 may fit D (5 bases each). The source is a human donor with urothelial carcinoma. Material for sequencing was tumor-infiltrating cells from bladder cancer. The CDR3 sequence is CASSLGASSGTDTQYF. In nucleotides, the CDR3 is TGTGCCAGCAGCTTAGGGGCTAGCAGTGGGACGGATACGCAGTATTTT.